This TCR beta chain was retrieved from a study of post-analysis software for immune sequencing data. Study-wide background: Both relapsing-remitting and secondary progressive multiple sclerosis featured among the disease courses, as did progressive-relapsing multiple sclerosis.

The CDR3 runs 15 residues. Germline values: CDR1 SGHRS, CDR2 YFSETQ. After removal of 0 bases from V and 4 bases from J, the junction contained 4 bases not matched to a gene. Unique molecular identifiers featured in each of the TCR beta cDNA libraries. Using its own MiXCR run on the PCR reads, TCRdb lists one record per CDR3 protein. The data contain about 540,000 distinct CDR3 sequences, around 36% of them seen just once; the ten biggest clones take up around 5.9%. About this clonotype: Its cognate antigen is unknown.

Whole-study findings and limits: Patients used several TRBV segments, including TRBV5-6, TRBV5-1 and TRBV20-1, more often than controls.

What was sequenced was blood. The chain joins TRBV5-1 to TRBJ2-1; 7 nucleotides agree with TRBD2. The clonotype was recovered from a girl aged 2-17 years with multiple sclerosis. CDR3 protein: CASSLVGGGYNEQFF. The CDR3, as DNA: TGCGCCAGCAGCTTGGTGGGGGGGGGGTACAATGAGCAGTTCTTC.